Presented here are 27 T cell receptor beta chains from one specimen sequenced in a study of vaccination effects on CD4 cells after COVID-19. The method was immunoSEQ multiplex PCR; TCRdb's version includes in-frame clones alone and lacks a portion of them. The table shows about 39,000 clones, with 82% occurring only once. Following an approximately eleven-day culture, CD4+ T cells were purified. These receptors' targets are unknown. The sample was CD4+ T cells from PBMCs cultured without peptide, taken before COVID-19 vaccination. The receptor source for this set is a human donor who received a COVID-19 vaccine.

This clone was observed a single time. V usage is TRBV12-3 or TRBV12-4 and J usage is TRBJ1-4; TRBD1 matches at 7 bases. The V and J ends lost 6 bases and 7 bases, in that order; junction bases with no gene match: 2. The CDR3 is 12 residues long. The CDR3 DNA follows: TGTGCCAGCAGGACAGGGTTTGAAAAACTGTTTTTT. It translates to CASRTGFEKLFF.

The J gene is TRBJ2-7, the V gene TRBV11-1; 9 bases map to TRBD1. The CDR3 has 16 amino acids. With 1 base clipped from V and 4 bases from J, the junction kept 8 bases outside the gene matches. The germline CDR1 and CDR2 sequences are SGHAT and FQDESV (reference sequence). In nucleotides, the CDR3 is TGTGCCAGCAGCTTAGACACGGGACAGGGACCTTACGAGCAGTACGTC. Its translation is CASSLDTGQGPYEQYV.

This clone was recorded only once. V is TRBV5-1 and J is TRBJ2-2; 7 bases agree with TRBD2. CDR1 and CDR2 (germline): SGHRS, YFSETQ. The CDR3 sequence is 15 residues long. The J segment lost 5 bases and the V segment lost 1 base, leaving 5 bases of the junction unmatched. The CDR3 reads CASSLREGVTGELFF. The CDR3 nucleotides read TGCGCCAGCAGCTTGAGGGAGGGAGTAACCGGGGAGCTGTTTTTT.

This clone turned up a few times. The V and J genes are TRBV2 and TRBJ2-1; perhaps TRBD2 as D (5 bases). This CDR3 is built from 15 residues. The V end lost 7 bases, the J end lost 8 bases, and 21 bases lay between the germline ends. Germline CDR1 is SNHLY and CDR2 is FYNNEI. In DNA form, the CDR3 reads TGTGCCAGCACCAAAGGAGGTGAAGGGATCGATGAGCAGTTCTTC. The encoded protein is CASTKGGEGIDEQFF.

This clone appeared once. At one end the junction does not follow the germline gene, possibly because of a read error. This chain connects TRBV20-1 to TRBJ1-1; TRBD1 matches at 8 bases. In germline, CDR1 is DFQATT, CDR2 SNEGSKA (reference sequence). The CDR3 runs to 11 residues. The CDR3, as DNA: TGCAGTGCTAGGTTCGTCAGGGGGCAGATCTTT. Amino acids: CSARFVRGQIF.

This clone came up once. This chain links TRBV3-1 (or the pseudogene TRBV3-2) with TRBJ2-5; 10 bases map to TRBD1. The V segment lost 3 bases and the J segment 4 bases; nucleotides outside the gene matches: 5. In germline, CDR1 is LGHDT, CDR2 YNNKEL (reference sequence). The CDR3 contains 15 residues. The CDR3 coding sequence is TGTGCCAGCAGCCATTCCGGACAGGGGGGAGAGACCCAGTACTTC. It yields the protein CASSHSGQGGETQYF.

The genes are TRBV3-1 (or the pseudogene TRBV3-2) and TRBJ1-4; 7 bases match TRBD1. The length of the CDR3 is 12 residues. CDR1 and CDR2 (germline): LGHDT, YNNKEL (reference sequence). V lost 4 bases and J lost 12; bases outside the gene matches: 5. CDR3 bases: TGTGCCAGCAGCCGAGACAGGGTTGAACTGTTTTTT. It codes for CASSRDRVELFF.

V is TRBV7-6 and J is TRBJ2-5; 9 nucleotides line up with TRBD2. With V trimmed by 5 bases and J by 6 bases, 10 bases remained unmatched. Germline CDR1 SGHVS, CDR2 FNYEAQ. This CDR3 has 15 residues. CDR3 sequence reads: CASSPDLAGGKTQYF. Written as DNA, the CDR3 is TGTGCCAGCAGCCCGGACTTGGCGGGGGGGAAGACCCAGTACTTC. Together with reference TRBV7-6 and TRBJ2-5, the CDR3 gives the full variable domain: GAGVSQSPRYKVTKRGQDVALRCDPISGHVSLYWYRQALGQGPEFLTYFNYEAQQDKSGLPNDRFSAERPEGSISTLTIQRTEQRDSAMYRCASSPDLAGGKTQYFGPGTRLLVL.

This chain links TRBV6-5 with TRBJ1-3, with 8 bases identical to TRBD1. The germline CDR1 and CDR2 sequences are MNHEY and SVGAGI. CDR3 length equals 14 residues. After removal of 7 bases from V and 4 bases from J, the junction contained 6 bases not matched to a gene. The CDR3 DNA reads TGTGCCAGCAACCCGACAGGGGACGGAAACACCATATATTTT. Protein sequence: CASNPTGDGNTIYF.

The CDR3 nucleotides are TGTGCCAGTAGTACACTAAGACAGGGGCTCCTCCAAGAGACCCAGTACTTC. As protein: CASSTLRQGLLQETQYF. This sequence joins TRBV19 and TRBJ2-5; 8 nucleotides line up with TRBD1. The CDR3 runs 17 residues. V dropped 4 bases and J dropped 1; count of bases not matched to a gene: 11. CDR1 is LNHDA, CDR2 SQIVND, per germline (reference sequence).

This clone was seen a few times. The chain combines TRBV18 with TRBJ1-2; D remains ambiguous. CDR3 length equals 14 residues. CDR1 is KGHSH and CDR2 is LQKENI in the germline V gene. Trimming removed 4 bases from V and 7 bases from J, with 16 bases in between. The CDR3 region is CASSRTTEDSGYTF. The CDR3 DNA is TGTGCCAGCTCACGCACTACGGAGGATAGTGGCTACACCTTC.

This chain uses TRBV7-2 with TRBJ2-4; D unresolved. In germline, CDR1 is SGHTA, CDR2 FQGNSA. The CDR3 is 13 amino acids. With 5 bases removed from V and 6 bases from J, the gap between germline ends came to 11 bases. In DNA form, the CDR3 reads TGTGCCAGCAGCCTTACGAGTTCAAACATTCAGTACTTC. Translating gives CASSLTSSNIQYF.

CDR3 in DNA: TGTGCCAGTAGTTCGCGGGGGTACAATGAGCAGTTCTTC. It is translated as CASSSRGYNEQFF. The chain joins TRBV19 to TRBJ2-1; 7 bases agree with TRBD2. The CDR3 length is 13 residues. CDR1 is LNHDA, CDR2 SQIVND, per germline (reference sequence). V gave up 5 bases and J gave up 4 bases; unmatched junction bases: 2.

In nucleotides, the CDR3 is TGCGCCAGCAGCCAAGGACAGGGGCCCTACAATGAGCAGTTCTTC. Translating it yields CASSQGQGPYNEQFF. The chain employs TRBV4-1 and TRBJ2-1, with 8 bases fitting TRBD1. The CDR3 length is 15 residues. V lost 1 base and J lost 2; bases outside the gene matches: 1. Germline loops: CDR1 MGHRA, CDR2 YSYEKL.

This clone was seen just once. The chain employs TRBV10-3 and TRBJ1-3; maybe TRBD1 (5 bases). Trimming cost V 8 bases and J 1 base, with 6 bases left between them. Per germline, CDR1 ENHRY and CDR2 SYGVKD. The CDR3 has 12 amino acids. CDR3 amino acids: CAIGGSGNTIYF. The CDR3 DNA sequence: TGTGCCATCGGGGGTTCTGGAAACACCATATATTTT.

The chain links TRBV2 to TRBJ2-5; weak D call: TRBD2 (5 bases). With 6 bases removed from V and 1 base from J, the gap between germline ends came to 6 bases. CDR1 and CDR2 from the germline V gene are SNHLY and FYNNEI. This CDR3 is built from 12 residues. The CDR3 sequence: CASRRVQETQYF. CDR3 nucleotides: TGTGCCAGCAGGAGGGTCCAAGAGACCCAGTACTTC.

The CDR3 protein is CASSQKQGFKAFF. The CDR3 region has the DNA TGCGCCAGCAGCCAGAAACAGGGGTTTAAAGCTTTCTTT. The V gene is TRBV4-3, the J gene TRBJ1-1; TRBD1 matches at 7 bases. The CDR3 covers 13 residues. V was clipped by 3 bases and J by 9 bases; unmatched bases: 7. The germline gives CDR1 LGHNA, CDR2 YSLEER.

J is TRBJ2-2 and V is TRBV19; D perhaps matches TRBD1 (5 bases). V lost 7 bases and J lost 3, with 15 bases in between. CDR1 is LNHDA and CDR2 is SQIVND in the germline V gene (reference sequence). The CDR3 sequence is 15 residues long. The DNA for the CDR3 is TGTGCCAGTAACGTGGGGCAGACATACACCGGGGAGCTGTTTTTT. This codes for CASNVGQTYTGELFF. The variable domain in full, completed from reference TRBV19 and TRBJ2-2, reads DGGITQSPKYLFRKEGQNVTLSCEQNLNHDAMYWYRQDPGQGLRLIYYSQIVNDFQKGDIAEGYSVSREKKESFPLTVTSAQKNPTAFYLCASNVGQTYTGELFFGEGSRLTVL.

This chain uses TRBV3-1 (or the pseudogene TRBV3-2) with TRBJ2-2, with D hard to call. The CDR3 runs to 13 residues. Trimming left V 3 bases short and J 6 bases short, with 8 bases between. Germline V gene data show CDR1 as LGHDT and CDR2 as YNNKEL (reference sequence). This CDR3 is CASSHPSPGELFF. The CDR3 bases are TGTGCCAGCAGCCACCCTTCCCCCGGGGAGCTGTTTTTT.

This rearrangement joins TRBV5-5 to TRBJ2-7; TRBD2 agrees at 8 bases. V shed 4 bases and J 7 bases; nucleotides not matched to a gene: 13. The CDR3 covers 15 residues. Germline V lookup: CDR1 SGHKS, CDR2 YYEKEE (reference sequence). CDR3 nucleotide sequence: TGTGCCAGCAGCATGTCTACAGGGCCGGGGGGGGAGCAGTACGTC. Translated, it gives CASSMSTGPGGEQYV.

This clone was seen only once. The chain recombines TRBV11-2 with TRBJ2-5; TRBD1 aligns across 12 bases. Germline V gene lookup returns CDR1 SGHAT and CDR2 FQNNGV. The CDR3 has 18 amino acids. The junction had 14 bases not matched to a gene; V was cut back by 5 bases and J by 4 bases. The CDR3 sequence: CASSTYSAGQGARETQYF. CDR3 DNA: TGTGCCAGCAGCACATACTCTGCGGGACAGGGGGCCCGAGAGACCCAGTACTTC.

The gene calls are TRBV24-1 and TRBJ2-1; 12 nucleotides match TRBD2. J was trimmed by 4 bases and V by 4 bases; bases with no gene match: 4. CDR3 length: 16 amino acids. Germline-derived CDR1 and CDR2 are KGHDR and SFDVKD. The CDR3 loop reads CATSDPSGGEYNEQFF. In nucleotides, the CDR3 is TGTGCCACCAGTGACCCTAGCGGGGGGGAATACAATGAGCAGTTCTTC.

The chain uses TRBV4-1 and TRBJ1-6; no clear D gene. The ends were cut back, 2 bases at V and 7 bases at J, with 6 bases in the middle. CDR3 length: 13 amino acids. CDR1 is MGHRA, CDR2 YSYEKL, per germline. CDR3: CASSQSGNSPLHF. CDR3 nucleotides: TGCGCCAGCAGCCAAAGTGGCAATTCACCCCTCCACTTT.

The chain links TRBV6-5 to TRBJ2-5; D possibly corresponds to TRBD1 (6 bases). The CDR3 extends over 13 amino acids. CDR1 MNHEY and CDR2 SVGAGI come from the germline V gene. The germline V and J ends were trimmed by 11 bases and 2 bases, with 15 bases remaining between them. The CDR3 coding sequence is TGTGCCTCTCATCACAGGGAGCAAGAGACCCAGTACTTC. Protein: CASHHREQETQYF.

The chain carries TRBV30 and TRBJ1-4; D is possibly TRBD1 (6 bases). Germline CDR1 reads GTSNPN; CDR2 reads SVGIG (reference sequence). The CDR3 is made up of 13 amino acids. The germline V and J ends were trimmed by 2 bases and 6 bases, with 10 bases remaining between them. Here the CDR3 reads CAWSPGTYEKLFF. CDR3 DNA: TGTGCCTGGAGTCCCGGGACATATGAAAAACTGTTTTTT.

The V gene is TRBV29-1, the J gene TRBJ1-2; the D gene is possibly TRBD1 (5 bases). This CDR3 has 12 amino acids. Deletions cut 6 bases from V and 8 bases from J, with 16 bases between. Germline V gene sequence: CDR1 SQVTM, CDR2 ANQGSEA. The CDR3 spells CSVGDPARGYTF. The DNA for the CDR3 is TGCAGCGTGGGGGACCCAGCAAGAGGCTACACCTTC.

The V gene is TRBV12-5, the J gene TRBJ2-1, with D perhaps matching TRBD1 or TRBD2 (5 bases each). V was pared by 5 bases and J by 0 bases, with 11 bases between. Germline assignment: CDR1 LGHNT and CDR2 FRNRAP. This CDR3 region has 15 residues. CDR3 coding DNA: TGTGCTAGTGGTCGGGGCTCAGGCTCCTACAATGAGCAGTTCTTC. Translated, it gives CASGRGSGSYNEQFF.